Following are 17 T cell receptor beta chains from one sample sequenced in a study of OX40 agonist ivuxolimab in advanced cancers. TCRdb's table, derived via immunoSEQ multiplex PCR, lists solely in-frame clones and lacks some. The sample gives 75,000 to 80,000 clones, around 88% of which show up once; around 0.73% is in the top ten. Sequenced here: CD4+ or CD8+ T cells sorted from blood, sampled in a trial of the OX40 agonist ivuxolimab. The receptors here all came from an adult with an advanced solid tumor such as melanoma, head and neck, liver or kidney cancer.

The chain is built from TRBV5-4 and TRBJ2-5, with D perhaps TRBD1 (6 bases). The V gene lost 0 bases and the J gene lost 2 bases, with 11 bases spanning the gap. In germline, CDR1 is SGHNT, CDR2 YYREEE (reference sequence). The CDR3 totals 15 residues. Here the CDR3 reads CASSLGWTEQETQYF. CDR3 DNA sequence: TGTGCCAGCAGCTTGGGGTGGACAGAGCAAGAGACCCAGTACTTC.

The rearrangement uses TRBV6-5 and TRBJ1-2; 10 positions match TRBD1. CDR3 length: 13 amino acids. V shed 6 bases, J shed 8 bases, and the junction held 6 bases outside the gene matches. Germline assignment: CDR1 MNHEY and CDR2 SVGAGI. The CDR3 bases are TGTGCCAGCAGCCAGACAGGGGGCAGGGGCTACACCTTC. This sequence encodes CASSQTGGRGYTF.

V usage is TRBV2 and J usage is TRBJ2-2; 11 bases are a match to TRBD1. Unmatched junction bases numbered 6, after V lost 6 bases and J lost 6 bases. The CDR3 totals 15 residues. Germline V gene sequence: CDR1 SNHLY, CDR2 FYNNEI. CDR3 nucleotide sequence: TGTGCCAGCAGCGGGACAGGGGGGTTGCCCGGGGAGCTGTTTTTT. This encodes CASSGTGGLPGELFF.

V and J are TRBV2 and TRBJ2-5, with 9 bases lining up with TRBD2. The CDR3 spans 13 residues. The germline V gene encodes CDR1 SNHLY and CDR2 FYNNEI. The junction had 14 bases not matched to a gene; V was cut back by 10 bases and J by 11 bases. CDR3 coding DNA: TGTGCCATCATCGGTCTAGCGGGGAAAGAGCAGTACTTC. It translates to CAIIGLAGKEQYF.

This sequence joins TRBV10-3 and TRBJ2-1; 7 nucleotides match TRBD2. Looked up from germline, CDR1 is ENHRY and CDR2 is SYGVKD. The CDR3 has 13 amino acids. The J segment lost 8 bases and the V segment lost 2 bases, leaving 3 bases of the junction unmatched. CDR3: CAISEPSGDEQFF. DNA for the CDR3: TGTGCCATCAGTGAGCCTAGCGGAGATGAGCAGTTCTTC.

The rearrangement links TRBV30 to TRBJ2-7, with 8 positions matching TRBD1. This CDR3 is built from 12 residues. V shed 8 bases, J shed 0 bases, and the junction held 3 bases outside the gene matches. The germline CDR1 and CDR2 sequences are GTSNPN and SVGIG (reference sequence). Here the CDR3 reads CAGGTGSYEQYF. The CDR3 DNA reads TGTGCCGGAGGGACAGGCTCCTACGAGCAGTACTTC.

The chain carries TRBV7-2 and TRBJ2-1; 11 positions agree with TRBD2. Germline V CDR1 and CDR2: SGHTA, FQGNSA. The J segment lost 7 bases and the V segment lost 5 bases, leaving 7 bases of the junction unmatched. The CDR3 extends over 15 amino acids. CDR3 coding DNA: TGTGCCAGCAGCCCCAGAACTAGCGGGGGAAATGAGCAGTTCTTC. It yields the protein CASSPRTSGGNEQFF.

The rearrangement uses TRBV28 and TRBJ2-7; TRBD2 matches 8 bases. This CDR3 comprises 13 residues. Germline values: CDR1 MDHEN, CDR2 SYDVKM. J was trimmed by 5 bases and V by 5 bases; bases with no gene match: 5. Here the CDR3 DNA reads TGTGCCAGCAGTCAGGGACTAGAAGACGAGCAGTACTTC. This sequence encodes CASSQGLEDEQYF. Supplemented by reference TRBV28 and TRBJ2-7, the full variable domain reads DVKVTQSSRYLVKRTGEKVFLECVQDMDHENMFWYRQDPGLGLRLIYFSYDVKMKEKGDIPEGYSVSREKKERFSLILESASTNQTSMYLCASSQGLEDEQYFGPGTRLTVT.

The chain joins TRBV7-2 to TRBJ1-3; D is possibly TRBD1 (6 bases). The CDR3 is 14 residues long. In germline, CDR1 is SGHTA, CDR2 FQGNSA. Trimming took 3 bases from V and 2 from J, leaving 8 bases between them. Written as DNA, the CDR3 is TGTGCCAGCAGCTTTACAGGGACTGGAAACACCATATATTTT. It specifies CASSFTGTGNTIYF.

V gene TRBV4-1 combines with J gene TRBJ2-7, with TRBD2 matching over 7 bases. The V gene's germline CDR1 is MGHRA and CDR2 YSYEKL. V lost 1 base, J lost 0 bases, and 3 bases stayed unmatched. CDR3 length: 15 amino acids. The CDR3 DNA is TGCGCCAGCAGCCAAGGGCTAGCGGCCTCCTACGAGCAGTACTTC. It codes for CASSQGLAASYEQYF.

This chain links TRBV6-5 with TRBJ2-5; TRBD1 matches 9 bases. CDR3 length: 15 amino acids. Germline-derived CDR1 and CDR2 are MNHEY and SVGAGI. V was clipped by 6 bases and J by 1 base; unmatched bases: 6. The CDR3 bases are TGTGCCAGCAGGGCCGGGACAGGGCTCCAAGAGACCCAGTACTTC. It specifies CASRAGTGLQETQYF.

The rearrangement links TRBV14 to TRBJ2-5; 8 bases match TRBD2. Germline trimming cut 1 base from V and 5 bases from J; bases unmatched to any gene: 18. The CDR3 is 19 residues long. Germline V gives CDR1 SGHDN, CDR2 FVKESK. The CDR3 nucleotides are TGTGCCAGCAGCCAAGGGCAAGCGGTACGGGGGGGCCTCGGGGAGACCCAGTACTTC. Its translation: CASSQGQAVRGGLGETQYF.

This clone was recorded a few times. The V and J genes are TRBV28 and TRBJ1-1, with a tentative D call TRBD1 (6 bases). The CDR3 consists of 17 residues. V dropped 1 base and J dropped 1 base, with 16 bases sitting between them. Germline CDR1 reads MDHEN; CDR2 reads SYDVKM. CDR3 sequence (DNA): TGTGCCAGCAGTTTATACGGGGGGCGGGTGGCGAACACTGAAGCTTTCTTT. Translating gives CASSLYGGRVANTEAFF.

Written as DNA, the CDR3 is TGTGCCAGCAGTTTCCACGATTCACCCCTCCACTTT. It is translated as CASSFHDSPLHF. V and J are TRBV27 and TRBJ1-6; D is ambiguous. The CDR3 runs to 12 residues. In germline, CDR1 is MNHEY, CDR2 SMNVEV (reference sequence). The V gene lost 3 bases and the J gene lost 8 bases, with 5 bases spanning the gap.

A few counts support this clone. This chain's CDR3 is CASSQVSGKKYNEQFF. The CDR3 DNA reads as TGCGCCAGCAGCCAGGTTAGCGGGAAGAAGTACAATGAGCAGTTCTTC. V gene TRBV4-1 combines with J gene TRBJ2-1, with TRBD2 matching 8 bases. The CDR3 is 16 residues long. Trimming at V came to 3 bases and at J to 4 bases, leaving 8 bases not matched to a gene. CDR1 is MGHRA, CDR2 YSYEKL, per germline.

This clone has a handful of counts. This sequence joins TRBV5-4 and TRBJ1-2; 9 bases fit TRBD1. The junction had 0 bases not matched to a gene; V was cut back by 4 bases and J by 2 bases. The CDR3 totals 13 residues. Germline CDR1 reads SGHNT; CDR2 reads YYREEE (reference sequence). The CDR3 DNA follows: TGTGCCAGCAGCGGACAGGGGAACTATGGCTACACCTTC. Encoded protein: CASSGQGNYGYTF.

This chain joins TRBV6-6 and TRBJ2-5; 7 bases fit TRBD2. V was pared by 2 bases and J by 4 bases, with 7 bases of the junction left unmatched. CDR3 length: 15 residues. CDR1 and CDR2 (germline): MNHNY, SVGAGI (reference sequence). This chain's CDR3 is CASSYGGVRSETQYF. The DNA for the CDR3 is TGTGCCAGCAGTTACGGGGGGGTGAGGTCAGAGACCCAGTACTTC.